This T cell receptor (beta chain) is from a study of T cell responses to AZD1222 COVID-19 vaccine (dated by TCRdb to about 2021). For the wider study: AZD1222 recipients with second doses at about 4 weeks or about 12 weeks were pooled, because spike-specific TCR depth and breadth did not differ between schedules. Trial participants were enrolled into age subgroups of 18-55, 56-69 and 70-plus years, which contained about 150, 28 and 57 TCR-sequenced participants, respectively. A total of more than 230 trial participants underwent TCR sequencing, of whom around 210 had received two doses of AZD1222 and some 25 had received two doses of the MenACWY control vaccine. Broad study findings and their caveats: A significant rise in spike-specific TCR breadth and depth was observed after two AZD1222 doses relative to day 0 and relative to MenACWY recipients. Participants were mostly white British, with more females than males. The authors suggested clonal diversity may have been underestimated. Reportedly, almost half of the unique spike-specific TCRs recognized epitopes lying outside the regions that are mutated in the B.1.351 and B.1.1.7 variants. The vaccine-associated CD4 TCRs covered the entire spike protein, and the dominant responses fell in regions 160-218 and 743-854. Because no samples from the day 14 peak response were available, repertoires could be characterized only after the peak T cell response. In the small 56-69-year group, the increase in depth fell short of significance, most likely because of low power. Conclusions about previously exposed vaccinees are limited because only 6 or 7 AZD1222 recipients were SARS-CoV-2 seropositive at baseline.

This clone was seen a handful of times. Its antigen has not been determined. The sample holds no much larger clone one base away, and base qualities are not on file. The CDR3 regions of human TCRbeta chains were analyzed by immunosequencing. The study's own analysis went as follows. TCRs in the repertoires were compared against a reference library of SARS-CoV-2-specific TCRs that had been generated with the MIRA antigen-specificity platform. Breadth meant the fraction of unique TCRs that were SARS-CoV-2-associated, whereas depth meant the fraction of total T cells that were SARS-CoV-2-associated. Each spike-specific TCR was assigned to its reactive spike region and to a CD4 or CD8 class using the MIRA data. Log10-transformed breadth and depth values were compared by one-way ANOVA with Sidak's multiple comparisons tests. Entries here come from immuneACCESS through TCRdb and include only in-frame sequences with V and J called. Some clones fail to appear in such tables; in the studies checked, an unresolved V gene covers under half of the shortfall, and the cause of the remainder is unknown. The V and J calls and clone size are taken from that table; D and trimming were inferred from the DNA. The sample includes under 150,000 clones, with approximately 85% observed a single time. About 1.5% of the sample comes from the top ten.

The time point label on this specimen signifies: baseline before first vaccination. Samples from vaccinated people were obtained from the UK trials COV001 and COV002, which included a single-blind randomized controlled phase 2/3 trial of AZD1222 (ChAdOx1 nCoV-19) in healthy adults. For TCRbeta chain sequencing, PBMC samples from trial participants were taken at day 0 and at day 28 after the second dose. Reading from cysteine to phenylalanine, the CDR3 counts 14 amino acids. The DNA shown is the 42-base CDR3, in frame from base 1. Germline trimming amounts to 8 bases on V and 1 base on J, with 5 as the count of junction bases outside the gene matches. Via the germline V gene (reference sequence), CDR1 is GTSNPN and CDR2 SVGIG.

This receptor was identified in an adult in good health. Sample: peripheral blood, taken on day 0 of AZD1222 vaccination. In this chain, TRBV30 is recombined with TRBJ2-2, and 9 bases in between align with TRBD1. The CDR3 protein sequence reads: CAVRGQGNTGELFF. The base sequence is TGTGCCGTCCGGGGACAGGGGAACACCGGGGAGCTGTTTTTT.